This T cell receptor beta chain is drawn from a study of vaccination and CD4 T cells after COVID-19. At the Johns Hopkins FTIC core, DNA taken from cultured CD4+ T cells was sequenced by way of the Oncomine TCR Beta short-read assay. In TCRdb, the PCR reads were re-called with MiXCR into one record per CDR3 protein. The table shows about 14,000 distinct CDR3 sequences, with under 40% occurring only once. As regards this clonotype: Its antigen remains unidentified.

CDR3 length: 11 residues. Trimming at V came to 6 bases and at J to 8 bases, leaving 5 bases not matched to a gene. Per the germline V gene, CDR1 is DFQATT and CDR2 is SNEGSKA (reference sequence). Treatment of the sample: roughly 11-day PBMC culture with coronavirus spike peptide pools or control peptides (ViraFEST assay). Expanded clonotypes were found by TCR sequencing after peptide-pool stimulation (ViraFEST). PCR positivity dates ran from March to December 2020, preceding US Alpha, Beta and Delta variants. IL-2 (about 10 IU/ml) and peptide pools (about 9 ug/ml) were added to cultures of around 2 million PBMCs per well.

The sequence came from a human donor who had recovered from COVID-19. The V call is TRBV20-1, the J call TRBJ1-2; 8 bases map to TRBD1. Sequencing was carried out using CD4+ T cells from blood, cultured in vitro. CDR3 bases: TGCAGTGCCTATACAGGGGGAGGCTACACCTTC. Translation gives CSAYTGGGYTF.